These T cell receptor beta chains were read from a single sample in a study of cytomegalovirus exposure and HLA in healthy donors. Profiling relied on immunoSEQ multiplex PCR, and the TCRdb table lists in-frame clones only, not all of them. Of about 110,000 clones detected, just over 75% appear once; the ten largest clones hold around an eighth. Sequencing used PBMCs. The source is a man aged 30 to 45 in good health and CMV-seropositive. Both conserved end residues are part of each CDR3.

V gene,J gene,CDR3 length,CDR3 protein
TRBV6-1,TRBJ2-7,13,CASSEGAGREQYF
TRBV5-1,TRBJ2-2,14,CASSLVPDTGELFF
TRBV27,TRBJ2-3,12,CASETVAGTQYF
TRBV27,TRBJ2-7,14,CASSLAGGHYEQYF
TRBV5-1,TRBJ1-1,15,CASSVGTGQKPEAFF
TRBV18,TRBJ1-4,16,CASSSGTGGYNEKLFF
TRBV5-1,TRBJ2-2,14,CATRRTSSPGELFF
TRBV18,TRBJ1-1,15,CASSPPDRRNTEAFF
TRBV18,TRBJ1-4,14,CASSPQESNEKLFF
TRBV4-3,TRBJ2-3,15,CASSQGGGGPDTQYF
TRBV19,TRBJ2-5,14,CASSMADSEETQYF
TRBV2,TRBJ2-7,13,CASSAGQLYEQYF
TRBV10-3,TRBJ2-6,15,CAISESSSGANVLTF
TRBV5-4,TRBJ1-3,15,CASSNGQGPGNTIYF
TRBV29-1,TRBJ1-3,13,CSYSRGDGNTIYF
TRBV6-5,TRBJ1-4,14,CASSLDRASRKLFF
TRBV27,TRBJ1-6,13,CASSPGGGSPLHF
TRBV6-5,TRBJ1-5,13,CASSAGGNQPQHF
TRBV6-6,TRBJ2-3,10,CATTGDTQYF
TRBV28,TRBJ1-2,13,CASDRGRTNGYTF
TRBV7-2,TRBJ2-5,14,CASSFSGARETQYF
TRBV7-9,TRBJ2-1,15,CASLLAGGWGHEQFF
TRBV30,TRBJ2-5,15,CAWSPRLPRAETQYF
TRBV2,TRBJ2-5,15,CASIQTSGVQETQYF
TRBV27,TRBJ2-4,14,CATGSAGAIDIQYF
TRBV18,TRBJ1-6,14,CASSRGQVNSPLHF
TRBV7-2,TRBJ2-7,15,CASSLEGTSYYEQYF
TRBV27,TRBJ2-3,13,CASGGGGSDTQYF
TRBV6-6,TRBJ2-2,13,CASSAGAIGELFF
TRBV29-1,TRBJ2-2,15,CSVEVQGANTGELFF
TRBV28,TRBJ2-7,13,CASSFLRIYEQYF
TRBV4-3,TRBJ1-5,15,CASSQDTQINQPQHF
TRBV7-6,TRBJ2-2,16,CASSPRLAENTGELFF
TRBV19,TRBJ2-3,18,CASSMGVRGHPSTDTQYF
TRBV6-1,TRBJ1-3,17,CASSVTGTDSFGNTIYF
TRBV11-2,TRBJ2-1,16,CASSLGAGKNYNEQFF
TRBV27,TRBJ1-4,14,CASSGTGHLEKLFF
TRBV7-2,TRBJ1-6,15,CASSLTSSYNSPLHF
TRBV9,TRBJ2-7,14,CASSVEGTGYEQYF
TRBV15,TRBJ1-3,15,CATSRARPSGNTIYF